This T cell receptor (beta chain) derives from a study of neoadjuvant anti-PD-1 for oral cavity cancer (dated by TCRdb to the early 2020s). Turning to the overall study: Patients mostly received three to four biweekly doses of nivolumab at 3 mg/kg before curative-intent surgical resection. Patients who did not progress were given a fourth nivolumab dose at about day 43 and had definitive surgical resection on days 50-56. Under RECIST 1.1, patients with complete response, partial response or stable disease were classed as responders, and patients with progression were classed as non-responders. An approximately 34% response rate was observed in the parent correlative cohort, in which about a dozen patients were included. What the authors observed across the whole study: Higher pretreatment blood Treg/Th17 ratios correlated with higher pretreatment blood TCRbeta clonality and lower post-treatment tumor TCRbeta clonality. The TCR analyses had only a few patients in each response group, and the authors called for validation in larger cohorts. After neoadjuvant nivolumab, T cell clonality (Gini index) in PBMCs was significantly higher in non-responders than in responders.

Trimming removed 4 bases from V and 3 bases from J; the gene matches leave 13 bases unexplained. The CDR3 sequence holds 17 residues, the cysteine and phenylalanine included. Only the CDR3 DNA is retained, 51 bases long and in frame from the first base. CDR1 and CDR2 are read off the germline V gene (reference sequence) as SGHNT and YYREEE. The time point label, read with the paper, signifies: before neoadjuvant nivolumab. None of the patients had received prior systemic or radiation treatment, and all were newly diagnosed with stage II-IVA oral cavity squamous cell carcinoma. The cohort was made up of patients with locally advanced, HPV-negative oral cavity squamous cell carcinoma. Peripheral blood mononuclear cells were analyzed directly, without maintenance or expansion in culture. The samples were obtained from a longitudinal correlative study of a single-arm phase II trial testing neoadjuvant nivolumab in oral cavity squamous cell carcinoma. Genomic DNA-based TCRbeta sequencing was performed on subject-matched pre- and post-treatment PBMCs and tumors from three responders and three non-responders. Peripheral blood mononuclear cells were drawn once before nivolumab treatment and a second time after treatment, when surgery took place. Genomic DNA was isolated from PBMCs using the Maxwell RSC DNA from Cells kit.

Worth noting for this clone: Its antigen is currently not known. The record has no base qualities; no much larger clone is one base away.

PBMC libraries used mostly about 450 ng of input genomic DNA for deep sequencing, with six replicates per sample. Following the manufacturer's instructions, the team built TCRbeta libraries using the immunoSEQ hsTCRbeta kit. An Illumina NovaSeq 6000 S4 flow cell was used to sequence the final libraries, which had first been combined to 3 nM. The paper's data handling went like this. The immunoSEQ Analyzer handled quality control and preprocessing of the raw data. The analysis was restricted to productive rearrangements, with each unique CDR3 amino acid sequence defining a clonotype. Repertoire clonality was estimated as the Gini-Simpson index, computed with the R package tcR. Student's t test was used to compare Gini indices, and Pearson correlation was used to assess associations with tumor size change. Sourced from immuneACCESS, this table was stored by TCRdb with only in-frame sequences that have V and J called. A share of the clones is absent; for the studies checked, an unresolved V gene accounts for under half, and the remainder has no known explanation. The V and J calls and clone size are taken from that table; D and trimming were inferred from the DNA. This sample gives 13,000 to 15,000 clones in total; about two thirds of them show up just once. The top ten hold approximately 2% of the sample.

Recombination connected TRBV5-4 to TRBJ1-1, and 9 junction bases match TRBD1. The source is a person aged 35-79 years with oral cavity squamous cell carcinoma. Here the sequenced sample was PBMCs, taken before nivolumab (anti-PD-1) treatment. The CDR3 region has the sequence CASSKGQGLEYYTEAFF. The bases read TGTGCCAGCAGCAAGGGACAGGGCTTAGAGTATTACACTGAAGCTTTCTTT.